Sequencing of this TCR beta chain was carried out in a study of blood T cell repertoires in COVID-19 (dated by TCRdb to the early 2020s). General notes on the study: Collaborator samples came from the United States, Italy and Spain and covered acute and convalescent phases of COVID-19. The prospective study material was composed of cDNA or gDNA derived from T cells, B-cell-depleted T cells, or PBMCs. The dataset comprised deeply sampled blood TCRbeta repertoires from subjects exposed to, actively infected with, or recovered from COVID-19. The repertoires were released in a freely available public database intended as a resource for research on the immune response to SARS-CoV-2. Samples were obtained from the ongoing ImmuneRACE study (first 160 participants) and from some 1,300 subjects provided by 6 global collaborators. A de-identified subject ID, COVID-19 status, age in years and sex were almost always included in the sample metadata. Where available, HLA class I and class II types were obtained from metadata supplied by the sample provider rather than from assay-based typing. What the research found in general, with its limitations: Clinical and demographic metadata were provided uncurated, with the amount varying by source and participant.

Participants in the prospective study were aged roughly 18 to 100 years, lived in about two dozen United States geographic areas, and enrolled through a virtual design. To assign participants to cohorts, the prospective study relied on clinical history that participants themselves reported in a screening survey and a study questionnaire. ImmuneRACE Cohort 3 recovered participants were defined by two consecutive negative NP/OP PCR tests, healthcare professional clearance, or symptom resolution. In the prospective study, whole blood, serum and a nasopharyngeal or oropharyngeal swab were collected from each participant by mobile phlebotomists. Additional blood draws and questionnaires over an approximately 2-month period could optionally be provided by prospective study participants. Prospective study blood samples were shipped either frozen or at room temperature before DNA extraction. With regard to this clone: Its antigen is currently not known. There are no base qualities to consult, and no much larger clone falls within one base.

TCRbeta CDR3 regions were amplified from genomic DNA by means of the immunoSEQ Assay, a bias-controlled multiplex PCR. The authors' pipeline ran thus. Within the assay, amplification of reference gene primers was used to estimate how many nucleated cells each sample contained. To quantify the absolute abundance of each unique TCRbeta CDR3 rearrangement, sequence reads were collapsed and filtered. Productive Simpson clonality was computed per sample as the square root of Simpson's diversity index over productive rearrangements. TCRdb took this table from immuneACCESS and kept in-frame rearrangements with V and J called. Such tables lack part of the clones; where checked against another copy, unresolved V genes explain under half of the gap, and the rest is unexplained. V, J and clone size are those of that table, while D and trimming were read from the DNA. The sample yields roughly 150,000 clones; about 85% were counted once. The ten largest account for around 6.2% of the sample.

Trimming costs V 5 bases and J 0 bases, and their ends lie 4 bases apart. Reading from cysteine to phenylalanine, the CDR3 counts 12 amino acids. The CDR3 DNA has 36 bases and is translated from base 1. Via the germline V gene, CDR1 is MNHEY and CDR2 SVGAGI. The source of this sequence is a woman aged 40-49 years who had recovered from COVID-19. The rearrangement combines TRBV6-5 with TRBJ2-5; there is no confident call for the D gene. Material for sequencing was PBMCs or T cells enriched from blood (not recorded which). The bases are TGTGCCAGCAGTACGGACCAAGAGACCCAGTACTTC. The translation is CASSTDQETQYF.